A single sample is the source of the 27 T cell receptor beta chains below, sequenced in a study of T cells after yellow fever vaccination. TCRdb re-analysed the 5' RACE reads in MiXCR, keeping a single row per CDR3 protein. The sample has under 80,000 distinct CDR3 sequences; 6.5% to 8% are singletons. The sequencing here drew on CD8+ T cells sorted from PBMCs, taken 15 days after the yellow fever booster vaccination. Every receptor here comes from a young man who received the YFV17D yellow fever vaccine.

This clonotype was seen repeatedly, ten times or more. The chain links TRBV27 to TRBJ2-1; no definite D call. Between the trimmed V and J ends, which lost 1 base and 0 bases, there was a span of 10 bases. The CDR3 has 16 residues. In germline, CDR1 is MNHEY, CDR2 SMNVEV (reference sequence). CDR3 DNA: TGTGCCAGCAGTTTATTTGCGCCTAGCTCCTACAATGAGCAGTTCTTC. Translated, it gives CASSLFAPSSYNEQFF.

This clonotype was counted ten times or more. For the CDR3, the DNA is TGTGCCAGCAGCCAAATCAACGGCAATGAGCAGTTCTTC. Translating it yields CASSQINGNEQFF. V is TRBV14 and J is TRBJ2-1; D is unclear. V lost 2 bases, J lost 6 bases, and 8 bases lay in between. Germline V gives CDR1 SGHDN, CDR2 FVKESK. The CDR3 runs to 13 residues.

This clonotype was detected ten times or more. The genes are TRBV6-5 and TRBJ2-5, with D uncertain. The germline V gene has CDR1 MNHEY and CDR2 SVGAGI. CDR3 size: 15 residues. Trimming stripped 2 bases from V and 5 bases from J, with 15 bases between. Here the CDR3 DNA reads TGTGCCAGCAGTTACGACGGTAGGGCCGGGGAGACCCAGTACTTC. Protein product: CASSYDGRAGETQYF.

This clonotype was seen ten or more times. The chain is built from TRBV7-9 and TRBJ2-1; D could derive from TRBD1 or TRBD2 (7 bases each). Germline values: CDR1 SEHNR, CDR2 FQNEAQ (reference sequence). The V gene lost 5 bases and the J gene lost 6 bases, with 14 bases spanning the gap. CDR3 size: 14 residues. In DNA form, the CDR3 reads TGTGCCAGCAGCCCCGGGGAGGGGGCCAATGAGCAGTTCTTC. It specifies CASSPGEGANEQFF.

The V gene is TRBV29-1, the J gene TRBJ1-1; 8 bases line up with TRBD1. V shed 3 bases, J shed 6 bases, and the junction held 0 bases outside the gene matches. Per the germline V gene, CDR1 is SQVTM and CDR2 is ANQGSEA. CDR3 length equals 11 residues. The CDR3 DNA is TGCAGCGTTGAGACAGGGGCTGAAGCTTTCTTT. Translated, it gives CSVETGAEAFF.

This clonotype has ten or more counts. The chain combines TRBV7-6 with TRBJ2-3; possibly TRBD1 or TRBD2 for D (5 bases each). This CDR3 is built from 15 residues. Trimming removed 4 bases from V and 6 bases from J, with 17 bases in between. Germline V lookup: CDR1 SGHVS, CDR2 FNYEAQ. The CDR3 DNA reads TGTGCCAGCAGCTCCCCTCTCGGGGCAGGGGATACGCAGTATTTT. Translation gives CASSSPLGAGDTQYF.

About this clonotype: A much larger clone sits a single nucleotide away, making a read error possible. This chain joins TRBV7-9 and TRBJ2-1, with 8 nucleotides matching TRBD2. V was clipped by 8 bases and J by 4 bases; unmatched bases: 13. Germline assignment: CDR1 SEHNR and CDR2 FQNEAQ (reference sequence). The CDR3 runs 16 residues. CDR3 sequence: CASGWTGGRRYNEQFF. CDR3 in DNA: TGTGCCAGCGGCTGGACTGGCGGGAGGAGGTACAATGAGCAGTTCTTC.

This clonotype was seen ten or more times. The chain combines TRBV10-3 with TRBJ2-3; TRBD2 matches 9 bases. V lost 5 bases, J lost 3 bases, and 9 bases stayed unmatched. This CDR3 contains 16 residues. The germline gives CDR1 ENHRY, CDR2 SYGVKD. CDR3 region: CAISPPGTSKTDTQYF. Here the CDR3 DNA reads TGTGCCATCAGTCCACCCGGGACTAGCAAGACAGATACGCAGTATTTT.

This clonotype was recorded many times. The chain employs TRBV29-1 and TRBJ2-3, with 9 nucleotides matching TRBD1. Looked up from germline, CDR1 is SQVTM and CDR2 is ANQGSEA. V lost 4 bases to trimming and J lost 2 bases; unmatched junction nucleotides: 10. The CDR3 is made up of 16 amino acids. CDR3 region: CSVVSGTGPFTDTQYF. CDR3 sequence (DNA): TGCAGCGTTGTCTCGGGGACAGGGCCATTCACAGATACGCAGTATTTT.

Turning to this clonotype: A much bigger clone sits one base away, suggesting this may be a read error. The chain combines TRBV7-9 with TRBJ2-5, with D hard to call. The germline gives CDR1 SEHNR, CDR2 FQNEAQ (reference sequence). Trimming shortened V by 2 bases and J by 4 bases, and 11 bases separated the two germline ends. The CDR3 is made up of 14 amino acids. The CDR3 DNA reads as TGTGCCAGCAGCTTACCGACCAACGGAGAGACCCAGTACTTC. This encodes CASSLPTNGETQYF. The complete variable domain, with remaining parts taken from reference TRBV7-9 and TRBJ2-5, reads DTGVSQNPRHKITKRGQNVTFRCDPISEHNRLYWYRQTLGQGPEFLTYFQNEAQLEKSRLLSDRFSAERPKGSFSTLEIQRTEQGDSAMYLCASSLPTNGETQYFGPGTRLLVL.

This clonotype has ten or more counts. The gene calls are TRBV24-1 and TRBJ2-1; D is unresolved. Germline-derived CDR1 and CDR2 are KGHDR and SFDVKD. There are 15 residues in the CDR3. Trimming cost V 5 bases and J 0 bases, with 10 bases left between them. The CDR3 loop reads CATSVSTRSYNEQFF. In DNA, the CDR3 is TGTGCCACCAGTGTTTCCACCCGCTCCTACAATGAGCAGTTCTTC.

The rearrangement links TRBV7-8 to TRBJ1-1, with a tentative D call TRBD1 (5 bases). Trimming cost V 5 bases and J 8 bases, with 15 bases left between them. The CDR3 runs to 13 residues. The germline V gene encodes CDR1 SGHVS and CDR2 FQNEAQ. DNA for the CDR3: TGTGCCAGCAGCCCCAGGGTCCTCATCGAAGCTTTCTTT. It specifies CASSPRVLIEAFF.

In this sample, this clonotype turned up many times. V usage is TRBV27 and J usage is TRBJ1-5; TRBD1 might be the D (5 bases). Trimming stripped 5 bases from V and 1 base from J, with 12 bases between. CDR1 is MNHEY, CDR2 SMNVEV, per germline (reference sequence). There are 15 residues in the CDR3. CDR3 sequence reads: CASSQGEFSNQPQHF. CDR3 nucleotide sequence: TGTGCCAGCAGTCAGGGAGAGTTCAGCAATCAGCCCCAGCATTTT.

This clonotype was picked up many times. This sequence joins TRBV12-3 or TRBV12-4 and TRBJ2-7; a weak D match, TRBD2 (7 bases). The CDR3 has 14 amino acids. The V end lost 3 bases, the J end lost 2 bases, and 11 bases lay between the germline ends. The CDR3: CASSFGGDTYEQYF. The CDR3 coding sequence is TGTGCCAGCAGTTTTGGGGGGGACACCTACGAGCAGTACTTC.

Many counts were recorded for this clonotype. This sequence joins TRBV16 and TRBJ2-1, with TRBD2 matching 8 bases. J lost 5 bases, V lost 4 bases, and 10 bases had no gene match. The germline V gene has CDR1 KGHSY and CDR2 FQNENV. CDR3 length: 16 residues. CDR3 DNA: TGTGCCAGCAGCCCGACCGGGGGGGCTAGCGACAATGAGCAGTTCTTC. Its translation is CASSPTGGASDNEQFF.

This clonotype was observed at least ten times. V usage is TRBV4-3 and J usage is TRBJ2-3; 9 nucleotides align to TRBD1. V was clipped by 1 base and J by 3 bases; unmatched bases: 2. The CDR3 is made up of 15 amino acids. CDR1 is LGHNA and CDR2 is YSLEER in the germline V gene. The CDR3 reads CASSQVGQGTDTQYF. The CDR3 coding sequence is TGCGCCAGCAGCCAAGTGGGACAGGGAACAGATACGCAGTATTTT.

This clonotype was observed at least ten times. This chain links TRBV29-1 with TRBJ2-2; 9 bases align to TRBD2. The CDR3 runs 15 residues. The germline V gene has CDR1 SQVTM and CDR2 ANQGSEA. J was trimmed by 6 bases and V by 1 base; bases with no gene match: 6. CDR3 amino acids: CSVEGPSGTPGELFF. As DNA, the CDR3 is TGCAGCGTTGAAGGTCCTAGCGGGACTCCCGGGGAGCTGTTTTTT.

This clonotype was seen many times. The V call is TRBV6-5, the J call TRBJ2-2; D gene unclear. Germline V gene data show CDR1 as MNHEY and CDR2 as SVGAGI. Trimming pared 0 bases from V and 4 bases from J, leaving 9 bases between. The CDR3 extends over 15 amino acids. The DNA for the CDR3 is TGTGCCAGCAGTTACTCGACGGGTCCCACCGGGGAGCTGTTTTTT. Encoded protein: CASSYSTGPTGELFF.

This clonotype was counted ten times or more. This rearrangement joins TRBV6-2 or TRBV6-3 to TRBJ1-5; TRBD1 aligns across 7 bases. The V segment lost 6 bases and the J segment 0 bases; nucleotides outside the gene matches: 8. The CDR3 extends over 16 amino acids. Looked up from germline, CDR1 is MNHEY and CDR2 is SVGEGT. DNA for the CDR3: TGTGCCAGCAGAGACGGGACAGACTATAGCAATCAGCCCCAGCATTTT. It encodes CASRDGTDYSNQPQHF.

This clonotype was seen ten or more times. For the CDR3, the DNA is TGTGCCAGCAGCTTAAGAAGCGGGAGTTATTTAGGGTACAATGAGCAGTTCTTC. Its protein product is CASSLRSGSYLGYNEQFF. The chain combines TRBV11-2 with TRBJ2-1, with 8 bases matching TRBD2. Germline values: CDR1 SGHAT, CDR2 FQNNGV. V dropped 2 bases and J dropped 4; count of bases not matched to a gene: 13. The CDR3 consists of 18 residues.

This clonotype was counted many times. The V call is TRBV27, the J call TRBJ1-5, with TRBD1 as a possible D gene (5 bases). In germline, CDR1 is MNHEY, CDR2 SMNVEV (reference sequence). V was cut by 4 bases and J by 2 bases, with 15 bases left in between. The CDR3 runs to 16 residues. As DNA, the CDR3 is TGTGCCAGCAGTTCTATATCACAGGTCGGCAATCAGCCCCAGCATTTT. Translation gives CASSSISQVGNQPQHF.

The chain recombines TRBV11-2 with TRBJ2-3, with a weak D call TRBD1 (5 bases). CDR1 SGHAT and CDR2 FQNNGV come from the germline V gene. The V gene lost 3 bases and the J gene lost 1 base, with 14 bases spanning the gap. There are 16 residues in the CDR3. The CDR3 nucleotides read TGTGCCAGCAGCTTTAGGGGCCGGGCTGGCACAGATACGCAGTATTTT. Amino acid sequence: CASSFRGRAGTDTQYF.

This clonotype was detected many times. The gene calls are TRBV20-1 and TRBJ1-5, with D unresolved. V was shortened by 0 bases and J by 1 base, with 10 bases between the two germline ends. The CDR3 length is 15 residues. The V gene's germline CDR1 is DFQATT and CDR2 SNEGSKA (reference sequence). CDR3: CSAREGQASNQPQHF. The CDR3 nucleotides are TGCAGTGCTAGAGAAGGTCAGGCCAGCAATCAGCCCCAGCATTTT.

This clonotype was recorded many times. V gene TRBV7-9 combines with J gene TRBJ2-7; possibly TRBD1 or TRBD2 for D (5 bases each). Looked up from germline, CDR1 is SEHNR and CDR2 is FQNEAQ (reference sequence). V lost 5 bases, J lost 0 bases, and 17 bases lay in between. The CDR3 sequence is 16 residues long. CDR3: CASSHDGAATSYEQYF. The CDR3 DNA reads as TGTGCCAGCAGCCACGACGGGGCGGCGACCTCCTACGAGCAGTACTTC.

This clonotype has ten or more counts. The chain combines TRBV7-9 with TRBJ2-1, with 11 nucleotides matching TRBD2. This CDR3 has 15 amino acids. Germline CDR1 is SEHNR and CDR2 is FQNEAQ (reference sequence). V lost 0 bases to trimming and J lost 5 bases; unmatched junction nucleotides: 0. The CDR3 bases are TGTGCCAGCAGCTTAGCACTAGCGGGGGACAATGAGCAGTTCTTC. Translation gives CASSLALAGDNEQFF.

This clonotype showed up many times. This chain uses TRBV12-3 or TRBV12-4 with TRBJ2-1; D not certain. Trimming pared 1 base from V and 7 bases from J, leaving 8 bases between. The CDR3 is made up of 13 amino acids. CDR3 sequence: CASSLGAPNEQFF. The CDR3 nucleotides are TGTGCCAGCAGTTTAGGGGCCCCTAATGAGCAGTTCTTC.

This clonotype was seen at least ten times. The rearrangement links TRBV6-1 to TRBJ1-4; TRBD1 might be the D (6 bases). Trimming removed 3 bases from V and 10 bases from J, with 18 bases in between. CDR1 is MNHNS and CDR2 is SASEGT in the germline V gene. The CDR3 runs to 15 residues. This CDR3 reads CASSDPQGRVGKLFF. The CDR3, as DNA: TGTGCCAGCAGTGACCCACAGGGAAGGGTGGGAAAACTGTTTTTT.